The next 9 T cell receptor beta chains were all read from a single sample in a study of T cell responses to AZD1222 COVID-19 vaccine. Profiled with immunoSEQ multiplex PCR; TCRdb holds only in-frame clones, not every one. This table holds approximately 150,000 clones, 90% found once. The sample consisted of peripheral blood, taken 28 days after the second AZD1222 dose. These receptors were obtained from an adult who received the AZD1222 COVID-19 vaccine.

The chain combines TRBV6-5 with TRBJ2-7; D gene unclear. The CDR3 is 14 amino acids. Between the trimmed V and J ends, which lost 7 bases and 0 bases, there was a span of 13 bases. Germline assignment: CDR1 MNHEY and CDR2 SVGAGI. The CDR3 coding sequence is TGTGCCAGCAAACTCCAGGTGTACTCCTACGAGCAGTACTTC. Translated, it gives CASKLQVYSYEQYF.

This clone has a single count. The chain is built from TRBV5-5 and TRBJ1-2, with D unresolved. Trimming shortened V by 4 bases and J by 8 bases, and 15 bases separated the two germline ends. Germline V gives CDR1 SGHKS, CDR2 YYEKEE (reference sequence). The CDR3 totals 13 residues. CDR3: CASSTGPRDGYTF. DNA for the CDR3: TGTGCCAGCAGCACCGGGCCCCGCGACGGCTACACCTTC.

The chain links TRBV19 to TRBJ1-5; D not certain. Germline V gene sequence: CDR1 LNHDA, CDR2 SQIVND (reference sequence). The CDR3 extends over 14 amino acids. Trimming removed 0 bases from V and 4 bases from J, with 7 bases in between. The CDR3 DNA reads TGTGCCAGTAGTATAGAGGCAGGAAATCAGCCCCAGCATTTT. Translated: CASSIEAGNQPQHF.

The V and J genes are TRBV18 and TRBJ1-2, with D unresolved. V dropped 2 bases and J dropped 5 bases, with 15 bases sitting between them. CDR3 size: 15 residues. Germline lookup yields CDR1 KGHSH and CDR2 LQKENI. The CDR3 coding sequence is TGTGCCAGCTCACCAGAGGTCAGGTTGGGTTATGGCTACACCTTC. It specifies CASSPEVRLGYGYTF.

The rearrangement links TRBV16 to TRBJ1-5, with TRBD1 identical over 9 bases. The CDR3 sequence is 13 residues long. In germline, CDR1 is KGHSY, CDR2 FQNENV. The J segment lost 15 bases and the V segment lost 0 bases, leaving 6 bases of the junction unmatched. The CDR3 DNA reads as TGTGCCAGCAGCCAATCGGGGACAGGGTTTTGGCATTTT. Translating gives CASSQSGTGFWHF.

The chain links TRBV28 to TRBJ1-2, with 9 bases identical to TRBD1. Germline CDR1 is MDHEN and CDR2 is SYDVKM. This CDR3 contains 16 residues. The trim removed 4 bases at V and 4 bases at J, leaving 10 bases unmatched. The DNA for the CDR3 is TGTGCCAGCAGTTCAGACAGGGGGAGAGGTATCTATGGCTACACCTTC. Translated: CASSSDRGRGIYGYTF.

The chain couples TRBV7-2 to TRBJ2-1; 8 nucleotides agree with TRBD1. Germline V CDR1 and CDR2: SGHTA, FQGNSA. V lost 5 bases to trimming and J lost 0 bases; unmatched junction nucleotides: 9. CDR3 length equals 17 residues. The CDR3 sequence: CASSPRDRWDSYNEQFF. DNA of the CDR3: TGTGCCAGCAGCCCCCGGGACAGGTGGGACTCCTACAATGAGCAGTTCTTC.

In DNA form, the CDR3 reads TGTGCCAGCAGAGCCATGAACACTGAAGCTTTCTTT. It codes for CASRAMNTEAFF. This chain uses TRBV12-3 or TRBV12-4 with TRBJ1-1; D call uncertain. This CDR3 is 12 amino acids long. Trimming left V 6 bases short and J 0 bases short, with 5 bases between.

This clone is a singleton in its sample. For the CDR3, the DNA is TGTGCCAGCACGGGGAGCAGGGGCCGTATAAACACCGGGGAGCTGTTTTTT. Its protein is CASTGSRGRINTGELFF. The chain couples TRBV2 to TRBJ2-2, with D possibly being TRBD1 (6 bases). Germline V gives CDR1 SNHLY, CDR2 FYNNEI. V shed 7 bases and J shed 2 bases, with 20 bases lying between them. This CDR3 contains 17 residues.